The 22 T cell receptor beta chains reported below all come from one sample, sequenced in a study of blood T cells in healthy people across ages. Through a sample-barcoded 5' primer and a J-beta primer mix, a second PCR was run for roughly 6 to 11 cycles. Using its own MiXCR run on the 5' RACE reads, TCRdb lists one record per CDR3 protein. The sample carries 800,000 to 900,000 distinct CDR3 sequences, 60% to 80% recorded once. The sequencing input was blood. The source is a man aged 25-45 years in good health.

In DNA form, the CDR3 reads TGTGCCAGCAGTGACACAGGGAGCTCCTATAATTCACCCCTCCACTTT. Translated: CASSDTGSSYNSPLHF. The rearrangement uses TRBV25-1 and TRBJ1-6; a weak D match, TRBD1 (6 bases). The CDR3 covers 16 residues. CDR1 is MGHDK and CDR2 is SYGVNS in the germline V gene. Trimming removed 3 bases from V and 0 bases from J, with 9 bases in between.

This clonotype was seen a few times. The chain employs TRBV2 and TRBJ2-3; D ambiguous. CDR1 is SNHLY, CDR2 FYNNEI, per germline. Trimming took 10 bases from V and 0 from J, leaving 5 bases between them. The CDR3 loop spans 11 amino acids. Written as DNA, the CDR3 is TGTGCCACTCCTAGCACAGATACGCAGTATTTT. Its translation: CATPSTDTQYF.

CDR3 residues: CASGWGGQNQETQYF. Here the CDR3 DNA reads TGTGCCAGCGGTTGGGGGGGACAGAACCAAGAGACCCAGTACTTC. The V call is TRBV27, the J call TRBJ2-5; D may correspond to TRBD1 or TRBD2 (7 bases each). The CDR3 covers 15 residues. The germline CDR1 and CDR2 sequences are MNHEY and SMNVEV (reference sequence). V lost 8 bases, J lost 0 bases, and 16 bases lay in between.

There are a few counts of this clonotype. V and J are TRBV9 and TRBJ2-1; possibly TRBD2 for D (6 bases). The germline gives CDR1 SGDLS, CDR2 YYNGEE. This CDR3 has 15 residues. V shed 0 bases and J shed 4 bases, with 11 bases lying between them. The CDR3 nucleotides are TGTGCCAGCAGCGTAGGGGCTAGCGCATACAATGAGCAGTTCTTC. As protein: CASSVGASAYNEQFF.

This chain uses TRBV5-1 with TRBJ2-7; D perhaps matches TRBD1 (5 bases). This CDR3 is built from 14 residues. Between the trimmed V and J ends, which lost 3 bases and 0 bases, there was a span of 10 bases. Germline values: CDR1 SGHRS, CDR2 YFSETQ. The DNA of the CDR3 is TGCGCCAGCAGCTCCTTGGACAACTCCTACGAGCAGTACTTC. This encodes CASSSLDNSYEQYF.

CDR3 sequence (DNA): TGTGCCAGCAGTCTGACAGGGATAGGATCACCCCTCCACTTT. Translation: CASSLTGIGSPLHF. The chain links TRBV12-3 or TRBV12-4 to TRBJ1-6, with 7 positions matching TRBD1. The CDR3 runs 14 residues. V trimming: 5 bases; J trimming: 10 bases; junction bases outside the gene matches: 8.

CDR3 region: CATSDPAGKTYEQYF. CDR3 in DNA: TGTGCCACCAGTGATCCCGCAGGGAAAACCTACGAGCAGTACTTC. The chain recombines TRBV24-1 with TRBJ2-7, with D tentatively TRBD1 (5 bases). This CDR3 spans 15 amino acids. V lost 3 bases and J lost 2, with 13 bases in between. The germline gives CDR1 KGHDR, CDR2 SFDVKD.

The genes are TRBV6-2 or TRBV6-3 and TRBJ2-5, with TRBD2 matching 9 bases. The CDR3 is 14 amino acids. Germline V lookup: CDR1 MNHEY, CDR2 SVGEGT. V was pared by 6 bases and J by 3 bases, with 5 bases of the junction left unmatched. CDR3 sequence reads: CASRWASGEETQYF. The DNA of the CDR3 is TGTGCCAGCAGATGGGCTAGCGGGGAAGAGACCCAGTACTTC.

The chain uses TRBV7-6 and TRBJ2-1; 7 bases are shared with TRBD2. CDR1 and CDR2 (germline): SGHVS, FNYEAQ. The trim removed 1 base at V and 4 bases at J, leaving 13 bases unmatched. This CDR3 has 18 amino acids. In DNA, the CDR3 is TGTGCCAGCAGCTTAGATCCCTCCTCTGCGGGGGTTTACAATGAGCAGTTCTTC. This translates into CASSLDPSSAGVYNEQFF.

The V gene is TRBV6-5, the J gene TRBJ2-7; no clear D. Near its end, the DNA agrees better with TRBJ2-5, so the J call may be wrong. This CDR3 has 12 residues. Looked up from germline, CDR1 is MNHEY and CDR2 is SVGAGI. The CDR3 sequence: CASHRVPETQYF. DNA of the CDR3: TGTGCCAGTCACAGAGTCCCGGAGACCCAGTACTTC.

The V call is TRBV6-5, the J call TRBJ1-2, with D perhaps TRBD1 (6 bases). The CDR3 is 14 amino acids. V lost 4 bases and J 8 bases, leaving 17 bases between the germline ends. The germline gives CDR1 MNHEY, CDR2 SVGAGI. CDR3 DNA sequence: TGTGCCAGCAGTTTTCTTTTGGGGGGCAGGGGCTACACCTTC. Protein: CASSFLLGGRGYTF.

The chain has TRBV20-1 and TRBJ1-4; 7 nucleotides align to TRBD1. V dropped 2 bases and J dropped 0; count of bases not matched to a gene: 6. The germline gives CDR1 DFQATT, CDR2 SNEGSKA (reference sequence). The CDR3 is 16 amino acids. Written as DNA, the CDR3 is TGCAGTGCTAGACGGGACAGCGGGGCAACTAATGAAAAACTGTTTTTT. The encoded protein is CSARRDSGATNEKLFF.

This clonotype was found a few times. The rearrangement joins TRBV27 to TRBJ2-5; D is perhaps TRBD1 or TRBD2 (5 bases each). The germline V gene encodes CDR1 MNHEY and CDR2 SMNVEV (reference sequence). This CDR3 spans 15 amino acids. V lost 5 bases to trimming and J lost 5 bases, with 18 bases between them. The CDR3 region is CASSPLGDREETQYF. The CDR3 bases are TGTGCCAGCAGTCCCCTTGGGGACCGTGAGGAGACCCAGTACTTC.

The chain uses TRBV9 and TRBJ2-4, with D hard to call. Germline CDR1 and CDR2: SGDLS and YYNGEE. Between the trimmed V and J ends, which lost 4 bases and 9 bases, there was a span of 17 bases. CDR3 length equals 14 residues. CDR3 nucleotide sequence: TGTGCCAGCAGCCCCGCCTCAGCCCAGAGCATTCAGTACTTC. It yields the protein CASSPASAQSIQYF.

The gene calls are TRBV7-9 and TRBJ2-7; a weak D match, TRBD1 (5 bases). The CDR3 sequence is 14 residues long. Looked up from germline, CDR1 is SEHNR and CDR2 is FQNEAQ (reference sequence). V was trimmed by 0 bases and J by 0 bases, leaving 6 bases between them. For the CDR3, the DNA is TGTGCCAGCAGCTTAGCAGACAGCTCCTACGAGCAGTACTTC. This sequence encodes CASSLADSSYEQYF.

This CDR3 reads CASSTDQETQYF. The CDR3 DNA is TGTGCCAGCAGCACGGACCAAGAGACCCAGTACTTC. The rearrangement joins TRBV6-5 to TRBJ2-5; D is unresolved. This CDR3 has 12 residues. The V and J ends lost 6 bases and 0 bases respectively, with 5 bases between them. Per the germline V gene, CDR1 is MNHEY and CDR2 is SVGAGI.

The rearrangement links TRBV24-1 to TRBJ1-2, with TRBD1 matching 11 bases. J was trimmed by 8 bases and V by 2 bases; bases with no gene match: 9. The CDR3 is 16 amino acids. Germline values: CDR1 KGHDR, CDR2 SFDVKD. Written as DNA, the CDR3 is TGTGCCACCAGTGATTCGGACAGGGGGCGATCGTCCGGCTACACCTTC. It yields the protein CATSDSDRGRSSGYTF.

V and J are TRBV11-2 and TRBJ2-7, with TRBD1 as a possible D gene (6 bases). This CDR3 spans 14 amino acids. The V and J ends lost 5 bases and 1 base respectively, with 12 bases between them. Looked up from germline, CDR1 is SGHAT and CDR2 is FQNNGV. The CDR3 DNA sequence: TGTGCCAGCAGCCGCCTACAGGGATCCTACGAGCAGTACTTC. Residues: CASSRLQGSYEQYF.

In regard to this clonotype: This sequence may be a read error, since a much larger clone differs from it by one base. This rearrangement joins TRBV7-2 to TRBJ2-1, with unresolved D. The CDR3 contains 14 residues. The germline CDR1 and CDR2 sequences are SGHTA and FQGNSA. The CDR3 sequence is CVSSLADTYNEQFF. Here the CDR3 DNA reads TGTGTCAGCAGCTTAGCCGATACGTATAATGAGCAGTTCTTC.

The J gene is TRBJ2-5, the V gene TRBV28, with TRBD2 matching over 7 bases. The J call is uncertain, as TRBJ2-7 better fits the DNA end. Looked up from germline, CDR1 is MDHEN and CDR2 is SYDVKM. The CDR3 contains 15 residues. This CDR3 reads CASSLWGGYGYEQYF. CDR3 DNA: TGTGCCAGCAGTTTGTGGGGGGGTTACGGCTACGAGCAGTACTTC.

This chain uses TRBV7-2 with TRBJ2-1; 10 bases line up with TRBD2. This CDR3 spans 18 amino acids. From germline, CDR1 is SGHTA and CDR2 FQGNSA. With V trimmed by 5 bases and J by 4 bases, 14 bases remained unmatched. Here the CDR3 reads CASSQTGVAGGFYNEQFF. The CDR3 nucleotides are TGTGCCAGCAGCCAAACCGGGGTAGCGGGGGGCTTTTACAATGAGCAGTTCTTC.

This clonotype was seen a handful of times. The rearrangement links TRBV6-5 to TRBJ2-7, with D possibly matching TRBD1 (6 bases). The CDR3 loop spans 13 amino acids. Germline V gene lookup returns CDR1 MNHEY and CDR2 SVGAGI. V was trimmed by 6 bases and J by 1 base, leaving 10 bases between them. The CDR3 loop reads CASRQTGSYEQYF. CDR3 nucleotide sequence: TGTGCCAGCAGGCAGACAGGTTCCTACGAGCAGTACTTC.